Reported below is one T cell receptor (beta chain). Its cognate antigen is unknown. The PCR contained 60 Vbeta and 13 Jbeta primers. The table came from immunoSEQ multiplex PCR; TCRdb's copy has only in-frame clones and leaves some out. The table lists under 150,000 clones, about three fifths of them singletons, with 9% to 10% in the top ten. This sample is part of a study of cytomegalovirus exposure and HLA in healthy donors. V shed 0 bases and J shed 3 bases, with 10 bases lying between them. The germline V gene has CDR1 SGHRS and CDR2 YFSETQ. CDR3 length equals 16 residues. Study conclusions and caveats: Reported performance of the classifier showed diagnosis of cytomegalovirus status with high specificity and sensitivity. In a later analysis, specific HLA alleles were associated with some 16,000 TCR beta sequences at a 0.05 false discovery rate. Most CMV-associated TCR beta chains were later found to appear HLA-restricted. In vitro confirmation showed a few CMV-associated chains to be CMV antigen specific.

Material: PBMCs. The chain couples TRBV5-1 to TRBJ1-6; D not certain. The sequence was collected from a man aged 40-49 years in good health and CMV-seropositive. This chain's CDR3 is CASSLVAANYNSPLHF. The CDR3 DNA reads TGCGCCAGCAGCTTGGTAGCAGCCAACTATAATTCACCCCTCCACTTT.